This T cell receptor (beta chain) was captured in a study of cytomegalovirus exposure and HLA in healthy donors. Looking at the study overall: Unique TCR beta sequences numbering fewer than 130 million came from about 180 million T cells in an earlier analysis.

A note on this clone: What it binds is unknown.

This PCR relied on a set of 60 Vbeta primers and 13 Jbeta primers. Some clones are missing from TCRdb's copy, which holds only in-frame ones; the method was immunoSEQ multiplex PCR. Counted here are fewer than 130,000 clones, around 80% occurring once; the ten biggest clones make up around 15%. Notes on the study in general: Most TCR sequences were rare, but some public TCRs occurred in many donors. Among TCR beta chains, those listed as cytomegalovirus-associated numbered some 170.

The TCR originated in a man aged 25-40 years in good health and CMV-seropositive. The specimen sequenced was PBMCs.

The CDR3 reads CASSLSGGTSYNEQFF. The CDR3 nucleotides are TGTGCCAGCAGCTTAAGCGGGGGTACCTCCTACAATGAGCAGTTCTTC. This chain uses TRBV9 with TRBJ2-1; 8 bases line up with TRBD2. The V segment lost 4 bases and the J segment 0 bases; nucleotides outside the gene matches: 6. There are 16 residues in the CDR3. In germline, CDR1 is SGDLS, CDR2 YYNGEE. The full variable domain, with the rest looked up from reference TRBV9 and TRBJ2-1, is DSGVTQTPKHLITATGQRVTLRCSPRSGDLSVYWYQQSLDQGLQFLIQYYNGEERAKGNILERFSAQQFPDLHSELNLSSLELGDSALYFCASSLSGGTSYNEQFFGPGTRLTVL.